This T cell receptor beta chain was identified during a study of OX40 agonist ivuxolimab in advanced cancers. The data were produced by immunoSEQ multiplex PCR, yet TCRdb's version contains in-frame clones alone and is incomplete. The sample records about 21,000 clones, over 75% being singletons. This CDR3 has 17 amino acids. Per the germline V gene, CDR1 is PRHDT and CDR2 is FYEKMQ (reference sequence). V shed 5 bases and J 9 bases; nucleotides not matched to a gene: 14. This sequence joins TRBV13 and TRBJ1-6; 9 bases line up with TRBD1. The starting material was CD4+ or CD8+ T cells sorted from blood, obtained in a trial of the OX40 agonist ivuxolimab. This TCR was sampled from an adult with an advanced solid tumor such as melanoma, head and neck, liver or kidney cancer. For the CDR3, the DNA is TGTGCCAGCAGCCCCGAGGGGGGACAGGGTTATGTTTCACCCCTCCACTTT. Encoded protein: CASSPEGGQGYVSPLHF.